The 27 T cell receptor beta chains given below trace back to one sample, sequenced in a study of blood T cell repertoires in COVID-19. Data came from immunoSEQ multiplex PCR; TCRdb stores just in-frame clones and leaves some out. The table shows roughly 100,000 clones, with about nine tenths occurring only once. The source material was peripheral blood. The receptor set was obtained from a man in his fifties with acute or convalescent COVID-19.

This sequence joins TRBV30 and TRBJ1-5, with D perhaps TRBD1 (5 bases). The CDR3 has 13 residues. V was clipped by 6 bases and J by 4 bases, with 13 bases between them. Germline V lookup: CDR1 GTSNPN, CDR2 SVGIG (reference sequence). CDR3 sequence reads: CACRQGGNQPQHF. In nucleotides, the CDR3 is TGTGCCTGCCGGCAGGGTGGAAATCAGCCCCAGCATTTT.

This clone was seen more than once but under ten times. The sample contains more than one DNA sequence encoding this CDR3. The rearrangement uses TRBV5-5 and TRBJ2-7; D might be TRBD1 (6 bases). V lost 1 base, J lost 3 bases, and 8 bases lay in between. The CDR3 runs to 13 residues. Germline V gene data show CDR1 as SGHKS and CDR2 as YYEKEE (reference sequence). The CDR3 bases are TGTGCCAGCAGCTTGAGGGACATCTACGAGCAGTACTTC. Amino acids: CASSLRDIYEQYF.

This clone was picked up one time. The chain carries TRBV2 and TRBJ2-1, with 12 bases identical to TRBD2. The CDR3 is made up of 15 amino acids. The germline V gene has CDR1 SNHLY and CDR2 FYNNEI. J lost 8 bases, V lost 4 bases, and 6 bases had no gene match. The CDR3 spells CASSASGGAKYEQFF. DNA for the CDR3: TGTGCCAGCAGTGCTAGCGGGGGGGCGAAATATGAGCAGTTCTTC. The entire variable domain, with the rest obtained from reference TRBV2 and TRBJ2-1, is as follows: EPEVTQTPSHQVTQMGQEVILRCVPISNHLYFYWYRQILGQKVEFLVSFYNNEISEKSEIFDDQFSVERPDGSNFTLKIRSTKLEDSAMYFCASSASGGAKYEQFFGPGTRLTVL.

The J gene is TRBJ2-1, the V gene TRBV15; 8 nucleotides match TRBD1. The V gene end was trimmed by 7 bases and the J gene end by 9 bases; junction bases not matched to a gene: 8. CDR3 length: 13 residues. The V gene's germline CDR1 is LNHNV and CDR2 YYDKDF (reference sequence). The DNA of the CDR3 is TGTGCCACCAAAATGACAGGGGCCGGTGAGCAGTTCTTC. Its protein is CATKMTGAGEQFF.

The CDR3: CASSPRYEQYF. The DNA for the CDR3 is TGTGCCAGCAGCCCCCGTTACGAGCAGTACTTC. This sequence joins TRBV11-2 and TRBJ2-7; no clear D. Germline lookup yields CDR1 SGHAT and CDR2 FQNNGV. The length of the CDR3 is 11 residues. Deletions cut 5 bases from V and 4 bases from J, with 6 bases between.

This clone was seen a handful of times. The chain links TRBV5-1 to TRBJ2-1; perhaps TRBD1 as D (6 bases). CDR1 and CDR2 from the germline V gene are SGHRS and YFSETQ. The CDR3 extends over 15 amino acids. The V end lost 5 bases, the J end lost 6 bases, and 18 bases lay between the germline ends. The CDR3 loop is CASRFWTDVRNEQFF. DNA for the CDR3: TGCGCCAGCAGATTTTGGACAGACGTACGCAATGAGCAGTTCTTC.

This clone was seen a single time. The chain is built from TRBV18 and TRBJ1-6; the match to TRBD1 covers 10 bases. The V gene end was trimmed by 3 bases and the J gene end by 7 bases; junction bases not matched to a gene: 3. This CDR3 contains 15 residues. The germline V gene has CDR1 KGHSH and CDR2 LQKENI. Written as DNA, the CDR3 is TGTGCCAGCTCACCCGGACAGGGGGTAAATTCACCCCTCCACTTT. It specifies CASSPGQGVNSPLHF. The full variable domain, completed using reference TRBV18 and TRBJ1-6, is NAGVMQNPRHLVRRRGQEARLRCSPMKGHSHVYWYRQLPEEGLKFMVYLQKENIIDESGMPKERFSAEFPKEGPSILRIQQVVRGDSAAYFCASSPGQGVNSPLHFGNGTRLTVT.

The chain uses TRBV4-3 and TRBJ1-2; TRBD1 aligns across 9 bases. The germline CDR1 and CDR2 sequences are LGHNA and YSLEER. The junction had 4 bases not matched to a gene; V was cut back by 0 bases and J by 2 bases. The CDR3 consists of 16 residues. The CDR3 sequence is CASSQDGTGKNYGYTF. The DNA for the CDR3 is TGCGCCAGCAGCCAAGACGGGACAGGGAAAAACTATGGCTACACCTTC.

V gene TRBV2 combines with J gene TRBJ1-2; 8 positions agree with TRBD1. This CDR3 is 16 amino acids long. V was clipped by 4 bases and J by 4 bases; unmatched bases: 11. CDR1 and CDR2 from the germline V gene are SNHLY and FYNNEI. Here the CDR3 reads CASSGFTGGRGYGYTF. For the CDR3, the DNA is TGTGCCAGCAGTGGTTTTACAGGGGGAAGGGGCTATGGCTACACCTTC.

The V call is TRBV2, the J call TRBJ1-6, with 10 bases lining up with TRBD1. The V gene end was trimmed by 5 bases and the J gene end by 9 bases; junction bases not matched to a gene: 7. The CDR3 totals 15 residues. Germline V lookup: CDR1 SNHLY, CDR2 FYNNEI. The CDR3 sequence is CASSPRQGAGSPLHF. In DNA, the CDR3 is TGTGCCAGCAGTCCCCGACAGGGGGCTGGTTCACCCCTCCACTTT. Variable domain in full (rest from reference TRBV2 and TRBJ1-6): EPEVTQTPSHQVTQMGQEVILRCVPISNHLYFYWYRQILGQKVEFLVSFYNNEISEKSEIFDDQFSVERPDGSNFTLKIRSTKLEDSAMYFCASSPRQGAGSPLHFGNGTRLTVT.

J is TRBJ1-1 and V is TRBV7-6; no clear D. The CDR3 consists of 15 residues. From germline, CDR1 is SGHVS and CDR2 FNYEAQ. The V and J ends lost 2 bases and 0 bases respectively, with 10 bases between them. CDR3 in DNA: TGTGCCAGCAGCTTATCCGTCCACATGAACACTGAAGCTTTCTTT. Residues: CASSLSVHMNTEAFF.

The chain links TRBV28 to TRBJ2-3; D is unresolved. Trimming cost V 2 bases and J 4 bases, with 4 bases left between them. The CDR3 is 12 amino acids. Germline lookup yields CDR1 MDHEN and CDR2 SYDVKM. CDR3 nucleotides: TGTGCCAGCAGTTTACGGGCAGATACGCAGTATTTT. It translates to CASSLRADTQYF.

The rearrangement joins TRBV24-1 to TRBJ2-2; maybe TRBD1 (6 bases). Germline CDR1 is KGHDR and CDR2 is SFDVKD. CDR3 length equals 12 residues. The V end lost 9 bases, the J end lost 3 bases, and 7 bases lay between the germline ends. The DNA for the CDR3 is TGTGCCACCGGACAGTACACCGGGGAGCTGTTTTTT. This encodes CATGQYTGELFF.

The chain couples TRBV7-6 to TRBJ2-1; TRBD2 might be the D (6 bases). V was pared by 6 bases and J by 0 bases, with 9 bases between. Germline V gives CDR1 SGHVS, CDR2 FNYEAQ. The CDR3 loop spans 14 amino acids. The CDR3 DNA reads as TGTGCCAGCAGTGACGGGAGCTCCTACAATGAGCAGTTCTTC. Amino acids: CASSDGSSYNEQFF.

V and J are TRBV19 and TRBJ2-5, with 9 nucleotides matching TRBD2. Per germline, CDR1 LNHDA and CDR2 SQIVND (reference sequence). The CDR3 is 15 amino acids. Losses at the gene ends were 5 bases for V and 5 bases for J; bases not matched to a gene: 9. The CDR3, as DNA: TGTGCCAGTAGTTTCTCCCGCGGGGGGGCGGAGACCCAGTACTTC. Translated, it gives CASSFSRGGAETQYF.

Of note for this clone: Other DNA sequences in this sample translate to the same CDR3. The chain employs TRBV7-9 and TRBJ2-7; tentative D call: TRBD2 (5 bases). The CDR3 consists of 14 residues. Germline loops: CDR1 SEHNR, CDR2 FQNEAQ (reference sequence). Trimming removed 1 base from V and 0 bases from J, with 7 bases in between. The CDR3 region is CASSLGTASYEQYF. For the CDR3, the DNA is TGTGCCAGCAGCTTAGGGACTGCCTCCTACGAGCAGTACTTC.

V usage is TRBV19 and J usage is TRBJ2-7, with D possibly TRBD1 on 6 matching bases. Germline V gene data show CDR1 as LNHDA and CDR2 as SQIVND (reference sequence). The CDR3 runs to 12 residues. V lost 10 bases, J lost 3 bases, and 13 bases lay in between. CDR3 in DNA: TGTGCCATACAGGGAAATCTCTACGAGCAGTACTTC. It translates to CAIQGNLYEQYF.

CDR3 DNA sequence: TGTGCCAGCAGCACTAAGATCCGGGGATCACTGTTTTTT. Its protein product is CASSTKIRGSLFF. The genes are TRBV6-5 and TRBJ1-4; D unresolved. V dropped 6 bases and J dropped 13 bases, with 18 bases sitting between them. Germline CDR1 is MNHEY and CDR2 is SVGAGI. This CDR3 has 13 residues.

This sequence joins TRBV12-3 or TRBV12-4 and TRBJ1-1, with D unclear. V was pared by 3 bases and J by 4 bases, with 6 bases between. The CDR3 covers 12 residues. The CDR3 sequence is CASSLGLTEAFF. CDR3 DNA sequence: TGTGCCAGCAGTTTGGGCCTCACTGAAGCTTTCTTT.

The chain has TRBV19 and TRBJ2-5; 14 bases fit TRBD2. CDR3 length equals 16 residues. Germline V CDR1 and CDR2: LNHDA, SQIVND (reference sequence). V lost 3 bases, J lost 5 bases, and 5 bases stayed unmatched. The CDR3 protein is CASSMRLAGGSETQYF. In DNA, the CDR3 is TGTGCCAGTAGTATGAGACTAGCGGGGGGGTCGGAGACCCAGTACTTC.

In nucleotides, the CDR3 is TGTGCCAGCAGCGTGGGGGGAGAGCGTCGGGAGACCCAGTACTTC. The encoded protein is CASSVGGERRETQYF. This sequence joins TRBV9 and TRBJ2-5; D perhaps matches TRBD2 (6 bases). Germline V gene sequence: CDR1 SGDLS, CDR2 YYNGEE. This CDR3 has 15 amino acids. Trimming removed 2 bases from V and 5 bases from J, with 16 bases in between.

The chain has TRBV28 and TRBJ1-2; 7 bases fit TRBD1. The CDR3 contains 15 residues. The junction had 10 bases not matched to a gene; V was cut back by 3 bases and J by 6 bases. Germline lookup yields CDR1 MDHEN and CDR2 SYDVKM. CDR3 bases: TGTGCCAGCAGTTTTAAAGGGATGACAGGGCATGGCTACACCTTC. This sequence encodes CASSFKGMTGHGYTF.

The count of this clone is one. V usage is TRBV14 and J usage is TRBJ1-6; a weak D match, TRBD1 (5 bases). Looked up from germline, CDR1 is SGHDN and CDR2 is FVKESK. Trimming took 1 base from V and 5 from J, leaving 18 bases between them. CDR3 length: 18 residues. The CDR3 here is CASSQVPGQKGHNSPLHF. Here the CDR3 DNA reads TGTGCCAGCAGCCAAGTTCCCGGACAAAAAGGGCATAATTCACCCCTCCACTTT. The full variable domain, with the rest looked up from reference TRBV14 and TRBJ1-6, is EAGVTQFPSHSVIEKGQTVTLRCDPISGHDNLYWYRRVMGKEIKFLLHFVKESKQDESGMPNNRFLAERTGGTYSTLKVQPAELEDSGVYFCASSQVPGQKGHNSPLHFGNGTRLTVT.

The CDR3, as DNA: TGTGCCTCTCTCAGAGTCGGAGGACCCCCCCCTGGGGCTTTCTTT. It is translated as CASLRVGGPPPGAFF. The rearrangement uses TRBV2 and TRBJ1-1, with D unclear. Looked up from germline, CDR1 is SNHLY and CDR2 is FYNNEI. Trimming removed 11 bases from V and 11 bases from J, with 30 bases in between. The CDR3 length is 15 residues.

This clone was detected only once. The genes are TRBV6-2 or TRBV6-3 and TRBJ1-5, with 7 bases lining up with TRBD1. The CDR3 contains 13 residues. Germline lookup yields CDR1 MNHEY and CDR2 SVGEGT. The J segment lost 5 bases and the V segment lost 6 bases, leaving 4 bases of the junction unmatched. Here the CDR3 reads CASSDRVDQPQHF. The DNA for the CDR3 is TGTGCCAGCAGCGACAGGGTAGATCAGCCCCAGCATTTT.

V gene TRBV28 combines with J gene TRBJ1-2; maybe TRBD1 (6 bases). The CDR3 extends over 12 amino acids. With 3 bases removed from V and 7 bases from J, the gap between germline ends came to 9 bases. Germline V gene sequence: CDR1 MDHEN, CDR2 SYDVKM. CDR3 bases: TGTGCCAGCAGTTTTAGGGGGACTGGCTACACCTTC. This sequence encodes CASSFRGTGYTF.

In DNA form, the CDR3 reads TGTGCCAGCAGCCACTACAACCAGGGTTGGAACTATGGCTACACCTTC. The encoded protein is CASSHYNQGWNYGYTF. This chain joins TRBV3-1 (or the pseudogene TRBV3-2) and TRBJ1-2, with D perhaps TRBD1 (5 bases). Per germline, CDR1 LGHDT and CDR2 YNNKEL (reference sequence). CDR3 size: 16 residues. Between the trimmed V and J ends, which lost 3 bases and 2 bases, there was a span of 16 bases.